One sample yielded the 8 T cell receptor beta chains listed below, sequenced in a study of shared clonotypes between healthy human individuals. Using immunoSEQ multiplex PCR, the repertoire was profiled, and TCRdb retains in-frame clones only, with some absent. The sample shows around 720,000 clones, 60% to 75% of them seen only once. What was sequenced was memory CD4+ T cells sorted from blood. Subset denoted: CD45RA-negative fraction. These receptor sequences come from a woman in her twenties or thirties in good health.

The chain joins TRBV7-2 to TRBJ2-7; 7 bases fit TRBD2. Germline CDR1 reads SGHTA; CDR2 reads FQGNSA. The CDR3 runs to 14 residues. J lost 3 bases, V lost 1 base, and 3 bases had no gene match. The CDR3 bases are TGTGCCAGCAGCTTAGTTGCGGGAGTCTACGAGCAGTACTTC. This sequence encodes CASSLVAGVYEQYF.

The rearrangement uses TRBV5-4 and TRBJ2-7, with 10 bases identical to TRBD1. The CDR3 is 14 residues long. CDR1 and CDR2 (germline): SGHNT, YYREEE (reference sequence). Germline trimming cut 4 bases from V and 3 bases from J; bases unmatched to any gene: 4. DNA for the CDR3: TGTGCCAGCAGCCTCGGGGACAGGGGCTACGAGCAGTACTTC. Amino acids: CASSLGDRGYEQYF.

V gene TRBV7-9 combines with J gene TRBJ2-7, with 9 bases matching TRBD1. This CDR3 has 13 residues. From germline, CDR1 is SEHNR and CDR2 FQNEAQ (reference sequence). V was pared by 0 bases and J by 7 bases, with 1 base of the junction left unmatched. CDR3 DNA sequence: TGTGCCAGCAGCTTAGCGACAGGGGGGGAGCAGTACTTC. This encodes CASSLATGGEQYF.

A single count supports this clone. CDR3 amino acids: CASSGRGRGETQYF. The CDR3, as DNA: TGTGCCAGCAGCGGCAGGGGGCGAGGGGAGACCCAGTACTTC. The V gene is TRBV9, the J gene TRBJ2-5, with 8 bases matching TRBD1. The junction had 6 bases not matched to a gene; V was cut back by 3 bases and J by 5 bases. Per germline, CDR1 SGDLS and CDR2 YYNGEE. The CDR3 extends over 14 amino acids.

A word on this clone: Additional DNA sequences in this sample encode the identical CDR3. V usage is TRBV5-4 and J usage is TRBJ2-2, with TRBD1 matching 8 bases. The CDR3 has 15 residues. Looked up from germline, CDR1 is SGHNT and CDR2 is YYREEE (reference sequence). Losses at the gene ends were 3 bases for V and 3 bases for J; bases not matched to a gene: 4. For the CDR3, the DNA is TGTGCCAGCAGCTCCGGACAGGGCTACACCGGGGAGCTGTTTTTT. It translates to CASSSGQGYTGELFF.

The CDR3: CASSPTLSQTGTSYEQYF. The CDR3 DNA follows: TGTGCCAGCAGCCCAACCCTCAGCCAGACAGGGACCAGTTACGAGCAGTACTTC. The chain joins TRBV4-2 to TRBJ2-7, with 7 bases matching TRBD1. The CDR3 has 18 residues. With 4 bases clipped from V and 4 bases from J, the junction kept 19 bases outside the gene matches. CDR1 LGHNA and CDR2 YNFKEQ come from the germline V gene.

This chain connects TRBV20-1 to TRBJ2-3; D ambiguous. Trimming removed 5 bases from V and 5 bases from J, with 8 bases in between. The CDR3 totals 11 residues. Germline CDR1 is DFQATT and CDR2 is SNEGSKA (reference sequence). The CDR3 DNA sequence: TGCAGTGCTGAGGACCGAGATACGCAGTATTTT. The encoded protein is CSAEDRDTQYF.

This clone was seen more than once but under ten times. The chain couples TRBV30 to TRBJ1-1; unclear D gene. Trimming took 6 bases from V and 0 from J, leaving 5 bases between them. This CDR3 contains 11 residues. In germline, CDR1 is GTSNPN, CDR2 SVGIG (reference sequence). The CDR3 protein is CACHMNTEAFF. The CDR3 DNA reads TGTGCCTGCCACATGAACACTGAAGCTTTCTTT.